Listed here are 3 T cell receptor beta chains from one sample, sequenced in a study of shared clonotypes between healthy human individuals. The repertoire was sequenced with immunoSEQ multiplex PCR; TCRdb's copy has only in-frame clones and lacks some. Of about 2.4 million clones listed, over 85% are singletons. The sequenced sample consisted of naive CD4+ T cells from PBMCs. The subset is: CD45RA+ positively selected. These receptors all stem from a man aged 18 to 35 in good health. Some clones in this sample may be carry-over from other donors' samples.

In this sample, this clone turned up once. The chain employs TRBV7-9 and TRBJ2-7; 7 nucleotides match TRBD2. The CDR3 covers 15 residues. Germline assignment: CDR1 SEHNR and CDR2 FQNEAQ (reference sequence). The ends lost 3 bases at V and 2 bases at J; junction bases unmatched: 7. Here the CDR3 DNA reads TGTGCCAGCAGCTTGGGCGGGAGTGCTACCTACGAGCAGTACTTC. Residues: CASSLGGSATYEQYF.

The chain uses TRBV11-3 and TRBJ2-1; D possibly uses TRBD1 or TRBD2 (5 bases each). Germline V gene data show CDR1 as SGHNT and CDR2 as YENEEA. V shed 4 bases and J shed 0 bases, with 10 bases lying between them. The CDR3 has 15 amino acids. CDR3 nucleotides: TGTGCCAGCAGCTGGGACGGCAGCTCCTACAATGAGCAGTTCTTC. It translates to CASSWDGSSYNEQFF.

The V call is TRBV7-2, the J call TRBJ2-6; D gene uncertain. CDR1 is SGHTA and CDR2 is FQGNSA in the germline V gene. The CDR3 loop spans 13 amino acids. Trimming shortened V by 3 bases and J by 2 bases, and 2 bases separated the two germline ends. The CDR3 bases are TGTGCCAGCAGCTTCGCTGGGGCCAACGTCCTGACTTTC. It encodes CASSFAGANVLTF.